This T cell receptor beta chain was captured by sequencing in a study of regulatory T cells in long-lasting Graves disease. Time point denoted: newly diagnosed GD, antithyroid drugs for less than 3 months. PBMC RNA was the source of the TCR library. This CDR3 is 13 amino acids long. Per germline, CDR1 SEHNR and CDR2 FQNEAQ (reference sequence). Trimming cost V 0 bases and J 8 bases, with 8 bases left between them. This clonotype was seen a handful of times. Both iRepertoire HTBI primers and Arm-PCR of CDR3 regions were used to build the TCR beta libraries. TCRdb passed the multiplex PCR reads through MiXCR, listing each CDR3 protein once. This sample yields hundreds of thousands of distinct CDR3 sequences, of which about 15% are seen a single time; roughly 25% belongs to the top ten. The same specimen was also included in a second study, on T cells in Graves' hyperthyroidism and ophthalmopathy. That study adds: Diagnoses rested on clinical symptoms, serum thyroxine and TRAb, thyroid ultrasound and orbital computed tomography.

This TCR was sampled from a woman aged 35-65 years with Graves disease. The rearrangement joins TRBV7-9 to TRBJ2-1; D unresolved. The sample was peripheral blood mononuclear cells (PBMCs), taken at new diagnosis, from a patient treated with antithyroid drugs. The CDR3 is CASSLAGNDEQFF. CDR3 DNA sequence: TGTGCCAGCAGCTTAGCAGGGAACGATGAGCAGTTCTTC. Filled out from reference TRBV7-9 and TRBJ2-1, the complete variable domain reads DTGVSQNPRHKITKRGQNVTFRCDPISEHNRLYWYRQTLGQGPEFLTYFQNEAQLEKSRLLSDRFSAERPKGSFSTLEIQRTEQGDSAMYLCASSLAGNDEQFFGPGTRLTVL.